These 8 T cell receptor beta chains share one sample of origin, sequenced in a study of beta chain features in type 1 diabetes. The authors reverse transcribed all of the isolated RNA, so sequencing captured expressed TCRB transcripts. Repertoires were generated with immunoSEQ multiplex PCR, while TCRdb's copy carries only in-frame clones and drops some. In the table there are under 550,000 clones, 11% of which are singletons. The specimen was naive CD4+ T cells from blood. The receptors were sampled from a young woman in good health.

Only a few counts were recorded for this clone. V gene TRBV4-1 combines with J gene TRBJ1-2, with a tentative D call TRBD1 (6 bases). Deletions cut 3 bases from V and 4 bases from J, with 27 bases between. The CDR3 spans 19 residues. Germline V gives CDR1 MGHRA, CDR2 YSYEKL. The CDR3 spells CASSQGARYRGRDSYGYTF. The CDR3 DNA reads as TGCGCCAGCAGCCAGGGGGCCCGATACCGAGGTCGGGATAGCTATGGCTACACCTTC.

A word on this clone: The sample contains more than one DNA sequence encoding this CDR3. Here the CDR3 DNA reads TGCAGCGTTGAGGGCAGACCGAACACTGAAGCTTTCTTT. Protein: CSVEGRPNTEAFF. The V and J genes are TRBV29-1 and TRBJ1-1; no definite D call. This CDR3 spans 13 amino acids. V lost 3 bases, J lost 1 base, and 9 bases lay in between. Germline CDR1 is SQVTM and CDR2 is ANQGSEA.

This clone was seen ten or more times. The V gene is TRBV29-1, the J gene TRBJ2-7, with D unresolved. The CDR3 has 12 residues. Germline values: CDR1 SQVTM, CDR2 ANQGSEA. Trimming took 6 bases from V and 2 from J, leaving 11 bases between them. The CDR3 bases are TGCAGCGTACGTTGGCAAGCCTACGAGCAGTACTTC. This sequence encodes CSVRWQAYEQYF.

This clone was detected a few times. The chain is built from TRBV6-1 and TRBJ1-1, with no clear D. Trimming stripped 3 bases from V and 1 base from J, with 3 bases between. This CDR3 has 12 residues. Looked up from germline, CDR1 is MNHNS and CDR2 is SASEGT. The CDR3: CASSDQNTEAFF. The CDR3 coding sequence is TGTGCCAGCAGTGATCAGAACACTGAAGCTTTCTTT.

V is TRBV7-9 and J is TRBJ2-5, with 8 bases fitting TRBD1. The CDR3 consists of 16 residues. Trimming removed 5 bases from V and 2 bases from J; junction bases left unmatched: 10. CDR1 and CDR2 from the germline V gene are SEHNR and FQNEAQ (reference sequence). In DNA, the CDR3 is TGTGCCAGCAGCCTCCGACAGGGGCGAAGGCAAGAGACCCAGTACTTC. Its translation: CASSLRQGRRQETQYF.

This clone has more than one count but fewer than ten. V and J are TRBV18 and TRBJ1-3, with D possibly matching TRBD1 (5 bases). CDR1 KGHSH and CDR2 LQKENI come from the germline V gene. The germline V and J ends were trimmed by 2 bases and 2 bases, with 7 bases remaining between them. The CDR3 extends over 14 amino acids. The CDR3 region is CASSPEGPGNTIYF. The CDR3 DNA is TGTGCCAGCTCACCAGAGGGACCTGGAAACACCATATATTTT.

The V call is TRBV5-1, the J call TRBJ1-2; D may be TRBD1 (5 bases). The CDR3 has 14 residues. Trimming stripped 4 bases from V and 3 bases from J, with 13 bases between. Germline CDR1 SGHRS, CDR2 YFSETQ. The CDR3 spells CASSQLSTDYGYTF. In DNA, the CDR3 is TGCGCCAGCAGCCAACTATCGACAGACTATGGCTACACCTTC. The whole variable domain, remainder taken from reference TRBV5-1 and TRBJ1-2, is KAGVTQTPRYLIKTRGQQVTLSCSPISGHRSVSWYQQTPGQGLQFLFEYFSETQRNKGNFPGRFSGRQFSNSRSEMNVSTLELGDSALYLCASSQLSTDYGYTFGSGTRLTVV.

This chain connects TRBV4-1 to TRBJ1-2; D is perhaps TRBD1 (5 bases). The CDR3 loop spans 15 amino acids. The V end lost 0 bases, the J end lost 4 bases, and 12 bases lay between the germline ends. Germline values: CDR1 MGHRA, CDR2 YSYEKL. The CDR3 nucleotides are TGCGCCAGCAGCCAAGAGTCCACGAGGGGCTATGGCTACACCTTC. Translation gives CASSQESTRGYGYTF.